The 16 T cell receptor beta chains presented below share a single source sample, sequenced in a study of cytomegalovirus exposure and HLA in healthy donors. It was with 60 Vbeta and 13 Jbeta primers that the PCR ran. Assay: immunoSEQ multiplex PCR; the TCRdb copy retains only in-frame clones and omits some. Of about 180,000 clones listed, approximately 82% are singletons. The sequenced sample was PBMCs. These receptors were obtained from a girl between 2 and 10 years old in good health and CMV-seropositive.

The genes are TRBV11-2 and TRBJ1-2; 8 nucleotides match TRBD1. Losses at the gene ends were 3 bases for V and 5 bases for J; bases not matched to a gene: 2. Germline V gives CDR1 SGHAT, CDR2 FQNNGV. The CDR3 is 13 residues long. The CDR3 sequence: CASSFGQGYGYTF. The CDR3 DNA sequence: TGTGCCAGCAGCTTTGGACAGGGATATGGCTACACCTTC.

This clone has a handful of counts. The CDR3 sequence is CASSSDRGVFYEQYF. Written as DNA, the CDR3 is TGTGCCAGCAGCTCGGACAGGGGTGTTTTTTACGAGCAGTACTTC. The V and J genes are TRBV9 and TRBJ2-7, with 9 bases fitting TRBD1. V lost 4 bases, J lost 4 bases, and 9 bases stayed unmatched. Looked up from germline, CDR1 is SGDLS and CDR2 is YYNGEE. The CDR3 spans 15 residues.

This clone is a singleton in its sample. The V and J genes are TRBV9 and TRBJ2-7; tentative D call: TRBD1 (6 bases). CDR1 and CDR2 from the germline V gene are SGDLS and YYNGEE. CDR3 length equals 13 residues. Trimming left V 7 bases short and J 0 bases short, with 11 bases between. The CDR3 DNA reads TGTGCCAGCTCCGGACAGCACTCCTACGAGCAGTACTTC. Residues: CASSGQHSYEQYF.

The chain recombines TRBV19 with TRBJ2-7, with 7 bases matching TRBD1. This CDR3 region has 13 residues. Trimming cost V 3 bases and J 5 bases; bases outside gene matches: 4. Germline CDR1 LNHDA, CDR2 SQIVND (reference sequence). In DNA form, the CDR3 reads TGTGCCAGTAGTATGGCCACAGGGGACGAGCAGTACTTC. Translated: CASSMATGDEQYF.

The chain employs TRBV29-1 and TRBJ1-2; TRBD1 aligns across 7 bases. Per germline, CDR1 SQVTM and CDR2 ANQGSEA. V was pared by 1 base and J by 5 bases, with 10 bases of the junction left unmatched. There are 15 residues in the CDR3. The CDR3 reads CSVEGTGAGRYGYTF. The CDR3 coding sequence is TGCAGCGTTGAAGGTACAGGGGCCGGGCGTTATGGCTACACCTTC.

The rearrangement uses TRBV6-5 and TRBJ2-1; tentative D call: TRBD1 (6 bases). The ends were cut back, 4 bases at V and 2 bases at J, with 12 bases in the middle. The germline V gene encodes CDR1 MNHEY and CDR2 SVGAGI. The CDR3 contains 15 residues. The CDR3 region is CASSLGTTPYNEQFF. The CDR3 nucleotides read TGTGCCAGCAGTTTAGGGACAACTCCCTACAATGAGCAGTTCTTC.

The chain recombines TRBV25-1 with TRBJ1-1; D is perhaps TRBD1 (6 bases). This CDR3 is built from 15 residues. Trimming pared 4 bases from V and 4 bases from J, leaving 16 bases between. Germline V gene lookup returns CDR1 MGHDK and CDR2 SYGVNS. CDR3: CASSGPQGRGTEAFF. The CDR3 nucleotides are TGTGCCAGCAGTGGTCCCCAGGGGAGGGGCACTGAAGCTTTCTTT.

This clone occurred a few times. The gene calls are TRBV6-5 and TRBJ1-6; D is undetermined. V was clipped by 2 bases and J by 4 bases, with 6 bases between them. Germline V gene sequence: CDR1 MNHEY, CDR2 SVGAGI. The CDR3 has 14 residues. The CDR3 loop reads CASSYEPYNSPLHF. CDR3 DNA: TGTGCCAGCAGTTACGAGCCGTATAATTCACCCCTCCACTTT.

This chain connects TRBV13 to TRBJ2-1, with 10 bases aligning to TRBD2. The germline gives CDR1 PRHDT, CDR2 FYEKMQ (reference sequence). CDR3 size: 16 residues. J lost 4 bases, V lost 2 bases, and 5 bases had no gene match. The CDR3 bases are TGTGCCAGCAGCTTAACCCGAGCGGGGGGGTACAATGAGCAGTTCTTC. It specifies CASSLTRAGGYNEQFF.

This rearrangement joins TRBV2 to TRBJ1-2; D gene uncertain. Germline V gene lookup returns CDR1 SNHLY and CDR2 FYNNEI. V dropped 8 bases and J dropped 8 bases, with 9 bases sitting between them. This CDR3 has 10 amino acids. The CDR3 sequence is CASFYEGYTF. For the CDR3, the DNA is TGTGCCAGCTTTTACGAGGGCTACACCTTC.

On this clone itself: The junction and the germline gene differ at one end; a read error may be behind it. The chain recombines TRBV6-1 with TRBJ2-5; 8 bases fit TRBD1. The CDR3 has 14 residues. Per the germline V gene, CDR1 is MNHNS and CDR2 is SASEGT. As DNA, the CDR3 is TGTGCCAGCAGTGAAGGGACAGGGCCATTCCTGATACACTTC. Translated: CASSEGTGPFLIHF.

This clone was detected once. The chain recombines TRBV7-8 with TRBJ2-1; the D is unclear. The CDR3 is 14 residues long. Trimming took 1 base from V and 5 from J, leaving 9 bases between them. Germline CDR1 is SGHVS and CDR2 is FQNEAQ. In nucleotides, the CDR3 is TGTGCCAGCAGCTTAGAGGTGCTAGACAATGAGCAGTTCTTC. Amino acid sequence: CASSLEVLDNEQFF.

CDR3 region: CASSQPGLAGRYEQYF. The CDR3 coding sequence is TGCGCCAGCAGCCAGCCCGGACTAGCGGGACGGTACGAGCAGTACTTC. The rearrangement links TRBV4-1 to TRBJ2-7, with 12 bases fitting TRBD2. V shed 3 bases and J 4 bases; nucleotides not matched to a gene: 7. CDR1 and CDR2 (germline): MGHRA, YSYEKL. The CDR3 sequence is 16 residues long.

The CDR3, as DNA: TGTGCCAGTAGTTACCTTCGAGGTGGGCAGCCCCAGCATTTT. It yields the protein CASSYLRGGQPQHF. The J gene is TRBJ1-5, the V gene TRBV19, with D uncertain. This CDR3 comprises 14 residues. The germline gives CDR1 LNHDA, CDR2 SQIVND (reference sequence). The V end was cut by 5 bases, the J end by 7 bases, with 15 bases between.

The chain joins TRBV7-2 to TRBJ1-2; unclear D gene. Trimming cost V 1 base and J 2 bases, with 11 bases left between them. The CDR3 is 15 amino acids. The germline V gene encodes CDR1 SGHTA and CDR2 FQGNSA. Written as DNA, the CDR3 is TGTGCCAGCAGCTTAGAACCAGGTCTAAACTATGGCTACACCTTC. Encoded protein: CASSLEPGLNYGYTF.

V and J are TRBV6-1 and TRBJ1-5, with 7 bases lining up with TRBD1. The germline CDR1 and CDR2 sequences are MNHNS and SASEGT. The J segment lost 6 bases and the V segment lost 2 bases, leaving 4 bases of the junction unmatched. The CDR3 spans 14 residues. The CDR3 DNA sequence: TGTGCCAGCAGTGAAATAACAGGGGTTCAGCCCCAGCATTTT. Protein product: CASSEITGVQPQHF.